The sequence of this T cell receptor (beta chain) was determined in a study of T cell changes during pregnancy in multiple sclerosis. Germline lookup yields CDR1 SGHAT and CDR2 FQDESV (reference sequence). V gave up 4 bases and J gave up 7 bases, with 16 bases separating them. The CDR3 contains 14 residues. Libraries were prepared by immunoSEQ multiplex PCR; TCRdb keeps only in-frame clonotypes and omits some of them. The table records fewer than 110,000 clones, about nine tenths of them present only once. The receptor's source is a female donor in good health, enrolled as a control in a pregnancy study. This sequence joins TRBV11-1 and TRBJ2-5; a possible D gene is TRBD1 (8 bases). Material: peripheral blood, obtained in the third trimester of pregnancy. Written as DNA, the CDR3 is TGTGCCAGCAGCTCCTCGCGGGGGACAGGGACCCAGTACTTC. It is translated as CASSSSRGTGTQYF. The whole variable domain, filled in from reference TRBV11-1 and TRBJ2-5, reads EAEVAQSPRYKITEKSQAVAFWCDPISGHATLYWYRQILGQGPELLVQFQDESVVDDSQLPKDRFSAERLKGVDSTLKIQPAELGDSAMYLCASSSSRGTGTQYFGPGTRLLVL.